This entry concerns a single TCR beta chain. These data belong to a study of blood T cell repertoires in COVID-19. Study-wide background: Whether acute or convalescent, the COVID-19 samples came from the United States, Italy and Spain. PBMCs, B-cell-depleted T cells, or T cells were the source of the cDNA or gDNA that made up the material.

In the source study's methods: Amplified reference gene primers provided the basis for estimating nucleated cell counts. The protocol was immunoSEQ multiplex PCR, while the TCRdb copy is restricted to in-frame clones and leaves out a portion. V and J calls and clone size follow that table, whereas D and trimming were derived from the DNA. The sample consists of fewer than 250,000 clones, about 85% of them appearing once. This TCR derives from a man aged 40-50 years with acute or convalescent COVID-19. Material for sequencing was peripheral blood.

CDR3 nucleotide sequence: TGCGCCAGCAGCGGTAGGACAGGGGGCAACGAGCAGTACTTC. Amino acids: CASSGRTGGNEQYF. The chain links TRBV5-1 to TRBJ2-7; 11 nucleotides agree with TRBD1. Germline V CDR1 and CDR2: SGHRS, YFSETQ. J gave up 5 bases and V 4 bases, and 5 bases lay outside the gene matches. The CDR3 loop spans 14 amino acids.